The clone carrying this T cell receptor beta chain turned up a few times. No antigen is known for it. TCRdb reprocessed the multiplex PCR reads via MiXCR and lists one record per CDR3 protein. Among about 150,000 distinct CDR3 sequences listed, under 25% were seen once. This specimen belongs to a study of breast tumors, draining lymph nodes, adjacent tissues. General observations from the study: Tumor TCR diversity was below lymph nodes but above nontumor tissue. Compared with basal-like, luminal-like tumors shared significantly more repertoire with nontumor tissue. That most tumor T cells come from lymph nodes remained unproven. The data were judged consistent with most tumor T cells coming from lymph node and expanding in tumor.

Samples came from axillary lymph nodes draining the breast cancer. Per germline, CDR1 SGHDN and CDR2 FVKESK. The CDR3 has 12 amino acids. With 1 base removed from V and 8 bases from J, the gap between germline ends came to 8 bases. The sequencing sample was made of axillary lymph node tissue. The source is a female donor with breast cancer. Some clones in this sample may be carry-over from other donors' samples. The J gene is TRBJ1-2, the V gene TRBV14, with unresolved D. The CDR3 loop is CASSQGMGGYTF. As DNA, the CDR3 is TGTGCCAGCAGCCAAGGCATGGGGGGCTACACCTTC.